These 17 T cell receptor beta chains were sequenced from one sample in a study of OX40 agonist ivuxolimab in advanced cancers. Measured with immunoSEQ multiplex PCR; TCRdb has only the in-frame clones, and not every one. In the table there are about 160,000 clones, 85% to 95% of which are singletons. The source material was CD4+ or CD8+ T cells sorted from blood, sampled in a trial of the OX40 agonist ivuxolimab. The origin of the receptors is an adult with an advanced solid tumor such as melanoma, head and neck, liver or kidney cancer.

CDR3: CASSSSGALNTEAFF. CDR3 coding DNA: TGTGCCAGCAGCTCGTCTGGGGCCCTGAACACTGAAGCTTTCTTT. The chain couples TRBV7-2 to TRBJ1-1; weak D call: TRBD1 (5 bases). In germline, CDR1 is SGHTA, CDR2 FQGNSA. The CDR3 has 15 residues. V lost 4 bases to trimming and J lost 0 bases, with 12 bases between them.

This chain links TRBV5-1 with TRBJ1-4; tentative D call: TRBD1 (6 bases). Trimming took 1 base from V and 0 from J, leaving 19 bases between them. The CDR3 consists of 19 residues. Germline-derived CDR1 and CDR2 are SGHRS and YFSETQ. CDR3 sequence reads: CASSLRSLGTLSTNEKLFF. DNA for the CDR3: TGCGCCAGCAGCTTGAGGTCGTTGGGGACACTTTCAACTAATGAAAAACTGTTTTTT.

This clone was observed once. The genes are TRBV25-1 and TRBJ2-3; D is possibly TRBD2 (6 bases). Germline-derived CDR1 and CDR2 are MGHDK and SYGVNS. The CDR3 covers 15 residues. Deletions cut 3 bases from V and 8 bases from J, with 18 bases between. The CDR3 loop is CASSEVAGSEGTQYF. CDR3 in DNA: TGTGCCAGCAGTGAGGTGGCGGGGAGTGAAGGTACGCAGTATTTT.

The chain is built from TRBV18 and TRBJ2-1; TRBD1 agrees at 10 bases. The CDR3 spans 17 residues. The V gene's germline CDR1 is KGHSH and CDR2 LQKENI. The trim removed 4 bases at V and 1 base at J, leaving 7 bases unmatched. This CDR3 reads CASSLIRTGGSYNEQFF. CDR3 sequence (DNA): TGTGCCAGCTCACTTATACGGACAGGGGGATCCTACAATGAGCAGTTCTTC.

V usage is TRBV19 and J usage is TRBJ2-3; 8 nucleotides align to TRBD2. Germline lookup yields CDR1 LNHDA and CDR2 SQIVND (reference sequence). With 7 bases clipped from V and 2 bases from J, the junction kept 8 bases outside the gene matches. The CDR3 has 15 amino acids. The CDR3 nucleotides read TGTGCCAGTACCGGGAGGGGCGAGTACACAGATACGCAGTATTTT. Translated: CASTGRGEYTDTQYF.

The chain is built from TRBV13 and TRBJ2-5; maybe TRBD2 (6 bases). This CDR3 region has 15 residues. The V gene lost 3 bases and the J gene lost 1 base, with 12 bases spanning the gap. The germline CDR1 and CDR2 sequences are PRHDT and FYEKMQ (reference sequence). CDR3 in amino acids: CASSFTPGSQETQYF. CDR3 sequence (DNA): TGTGCCAGCAGCTTTACTCCCGGGAGCCAAGAGACCCAGTACTTC.

This chain uses TRBV18 with TRBJ2-7, with D hard to call. The V and J ends lost 4 bases and 3 bases respectively, with 16 bases between them. There are 15 residues in the CDR3. From germline, CDR1 is KGHSH and CDR2 LQKENI. CDR3 nucleotides: TGTGCCAGCTCACTTTCGGTGGACCAAAGCTACGAGCAGTACTTC. Its protein product is CASSLSVDQSYEQYF.

The chain combines TRBV5-1 with TRBJ2-7; D may be TRBD1 (5 bases). The CDR3 loop spans 16 amino acids. Germline V lookup: CDR1 SGHRS, CDR2 YFSETQ. The V gene lost 1 base and the J gene lost 2 bases, with 16 bases spanning the gap. The CDR3 is CASSLRSGRQPYEQYF. The CDR3 bases are TGCGCCAGCAGCTTGAGGTCCGGTCGACAGCCCTACGAGCAGTACTTC.

The chain uses TRBV9 and TRBJ2-1; possible D gene TRBD1, 5 bases. This CDR3 has 15 amino acids. Between the trimmed V and J ends, which lost 4 bases and 0 bases, there was a span of 11 bases. Germline V lookup: CDR1 SGDLS, CDR2 YYNGEE. Here the CDR3 DNA reads TGTGCCAGCAGCCCAGGTGGGGCCTCCTACAATGAGCAGTTCTTC. Its protein product is CASSPGGASYNEQFF. The whole variable domain, remainder taken from reference TRBV9 and TRBJ2-1, is DSGVTQTPKHLITATGQRVTLRCSPRSGDLSVYWYQQSLDQGLQFLIQYYNGEERAKGNILERFSAQQFPDLHSELNLSSLELGDSALYFCASSPGGASYNEQFFGPGTRLTVL.

The rearrangement uses TRBV7-2 and TRBJ2-7, with TRBD1 matching 7 bases. With V trimmed by 5 bases and J by 6 bases, 10 bases remained unmatched. CDR3 length: 14 amino acids. CDR1 and CDR2 from the germline V gene are SGHTA and FQGNSA. Written as DNA, the CDR3 is TGTGCCAGCAGCGCCGGGACAGAGTATTTCGAGCAGTACTTC. It specifies CASSAGTEYFEQYF.

The CDR3 reads CASSPRPGPAGGNNEQFF. In DNA, the CDR3 is TGTGCCAGCAGCCCACGACCGGGACCTGCGGGGGGGAACAATGAGCAGTTCTTC. This rearrangement joins TRBV7-9 to TRBJ2-1, with 9 bases fitting TRBD2. J was trimmed by 5 bases and V by 5 bases; bases with no gene match: 16. Germline V gene data show CDR1 as SEHNR and CDR2 as FQNEAQ (reference sequence). The CDR3 is 18 amino acids.

This clone appeared once. This chain connects TRBV5-4 to TRBJ2-7, with TRBD1 identical over 10 bases. CDR3 length: 15 amino acids. V gave up 3 bases and J gave up 2 bases; unmatched junction bases: 5. Germline loops: CDR1 SGHNT, CDR2 YYREEE (reference sequence). CDR3 amino acids: CASSSGTGVAYEQYF. CDR3 coding DNA: TGTGCCAGCAGCTCCGGGACAGGGGTCGCCTACGAGCAGTACTTC.

V gene TRBV12-5 combines with J gene TRBJ2-3; D gene ambiguous. V was cut by 4 bases and J by 3 bases, with 11 bases left in between. CDR3 size: 14 residues. CDR1 and CDR2 (germline): LGHNT, FRNRAP. The chain's CDR3 is CASGWNRWTDTQYF. CDR3 in DNA: TGTGCTAGTGGTTGGAACCGGTGGACAGATACGCAGTATTTT.

The chain carries TRBV5-1 and TRBJ2-2; tentative D call: TRBD1 (7 bases). The CDR3 totals 16 residues. Germline loops: CDR1 SGHRS, CDR2 YFSETQ. Trimming took 0 bases from V and 2 from J, leaving 11 bases between them. CDR3 amino acids: CASSLAGGGNTGELFF. In DNA form, the CDR3 reads TGCGCCAGCAGCTTGGCAGGGGGAGGCAACACCGGGGAGCTGTTTTTT.

The genes are TRBV11-2 and TRBJ2-7, with 7 bases identical to TRBD1. The CDR3 spans 14 residues. The trim removed 6 bases at V and 3 bases at J, leaving 8 bases unmatched. Germline CDR1 reads SGHAT; CDR2 reads FQNNGV. The CDR3 sequence: CASREQAGGYEQYF. Written as DNA, the CDR3 is TGTGCCAGCAGAGAACAGGCAGGGGGCTACGAGCAGTACTTC.

The chain recombines TRBV5-1 with TRBJ2-1; TRBD1 matches at 12 bases. The V segment lost 4 bases and the J segment 8 bases; nucleotides outside the gene matches: 4. The CDR3 runs to 14 residues. Germline V CDR1 and CDR2: SGHRS, YFSETQ. Here the CDR3 reads CASSPGTGGYEQFF. CDR3 DNA sequence: TGCGCCAGCAGCCCAGGGACAGGGGGCTATGAGCAGTTCTTC.

The rearrangement links TRBV18 to TRBJ1-2; 9 bases line up with TRBD1. Germline CDR1 and CDR2: KGHSH and LQKENI. V lost 0 bases, J lost 2 bases, and 10 bases stayed unmatched. This CDR3 comprises 18 residues. CDR3 sequence: CASSPPFSGTGINYGYTF. Here the CDR3 DNA reads TGTGCCAGCTCACCACCGTTTTCCGGGACAGGGATAAACTATGGCTACACCTTC.